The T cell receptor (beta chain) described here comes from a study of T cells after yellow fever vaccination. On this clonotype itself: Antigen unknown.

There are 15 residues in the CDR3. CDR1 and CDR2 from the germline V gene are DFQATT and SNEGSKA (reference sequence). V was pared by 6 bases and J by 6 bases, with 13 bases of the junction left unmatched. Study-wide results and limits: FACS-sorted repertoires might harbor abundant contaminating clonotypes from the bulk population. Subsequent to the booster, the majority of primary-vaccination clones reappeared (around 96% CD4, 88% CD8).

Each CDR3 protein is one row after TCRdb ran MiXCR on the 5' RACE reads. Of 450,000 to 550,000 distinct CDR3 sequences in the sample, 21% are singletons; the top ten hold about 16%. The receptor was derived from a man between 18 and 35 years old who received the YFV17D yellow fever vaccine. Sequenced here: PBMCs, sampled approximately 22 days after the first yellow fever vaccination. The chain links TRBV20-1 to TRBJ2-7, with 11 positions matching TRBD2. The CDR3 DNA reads TGCAGTGCCCTACGGTTGATAGCGGGGGGGCGCGAGCAGTACGTC. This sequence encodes CSALRLIAGGREQYV.